This section outlines one T cell receptor beta chain sequence together with its context. The method was immunoSEQ multiplex PCR; TCRdb's version includes in-frame clones alone and lacks a portion of them. The table has approximately 100,000 clones, more than 85% seen once. V shed 4 bases, J shed 3 bases, and the junction held 3 bases outside the gene matches. There are 13 residues in the CDR3. Germline-derived CDR1 and CDR2 are SQVTM and ANQGSEA. The source of the sample is a study of T cell changes during pregnancy in multiple sclerosis. This clonotype was sampled from a female donor with multiple sclerosis, enrolled in a pregnancy study. The rearrangement links TRBV29-1 to TRBJ2-7; TRBD2 matches 10 bases. Sequenced here: peripheral blood, sampled in the second trimester of pregnancy. CDR3 nucleotides: TGCAGCGTTGGTTCTAGCGGGAGCTACGAGCAGTACTTC. Translated, it gives CSVGSSGSYEQYF.